This T cell receptor (beta chain) came from a study of shared clonotypes between healthy human individuals (TCRdb year 2020). About the full investigation: A couple of women and a few men aged 18 to 49 years were included in the cohort. For each donor, three plates each were used for CD4 naive and CD4 memory, two plates were used for CD8 naive, and one plate was used for CD8 memory. To estimate repertoire size and how much clonotypes are shared between individuals, the study performed deep sequencing of blood TCR repertoires from about five healthy adults. Libraries were prepared and TCR repertoires were sequenced by different laboratories using diverse techniques, in order to increase sequencing depth and limit assay-specific biases. Per donor, leukapheresis produced somewhere between about 0.94 and 8.9 billion PBMCs.

Using the deep immunoSEQ assay, multiplex PCR amplified TCR CDR3 regions from genomic DNA. For each cell subset, the extracted genomic DNA was distributed evenly across all wells of several immunoSEQ 96-well plates, and each plate served as one replicate. Each replicate PCR for sorted subsets received around 200 ng genomic DNA, equal to around 32,000 T cell genomes. Purified libraries were measured with a Qubit 3.0 fluorometer, size-checked on a Bioanalyzer 2100, and measured again with the KAPA Library Quantification kit. Every immunoSEQ 96-well plate was sequenced on a separate single-read 150-cycle Illumina NextSeq 550 flow cell. In the original analysis: The immunoSEQ output contained only junctional sequences without quality scores, so filtering could not match that applied to full-length reads. Sequences were annotated with PyIR, a Python wrapper for IgBLAST v1.9, using IMGT germline references to assign V/J genes and CDR3. Reads were removed for weak V/J assignments (E-value above 1e-6), missing CDR3, stop codons, out-of-frame junctions, or ambiguous translated residues. V3J clonotypes were defined by identical inferred V gene, J gene, and CDR3 amino acid sequence. Percentage overlap between repertoires was computed as shared unique clonotypes divided by the size of the smaller repertoire. Richness of each repertoire was evaluated using RTK rarefaction, the Chao1 estimator, and Recon v2.1 estimates of unobserved clonotypes. Generation probabilities for all TCRbeta clonotypes obtained by the gDNA method from a handful of donors were computed using OLGA. In its TCRdb copy, this immuneACCESS table keeps in-frame sequences only and misses some clones. Where compared with another copy, unresolved V genes explain less than half of these, and the others have no known cause. V and J calls and clone size are given by that table; D and trimming were obtained from the DNA. A total of about 2.1 million clones appear in this sample, 90% to 95% of them only once. The ten largest clones take up about 1.7% of the sample.

CD8 naive samples were obtained by positive selection for CCR7 among CD45RO-negative cells, yielding a CD45RA+CCR7+ population from which TemRA cells were excluded. The donors were healthy, HIV-negative adults with no recently reported acute infections or vaccinations. All donors were Caucasian adults living in Nashville, Tennessee, USA. Blood was collected by leukapheresis, and PBMCs were isolated by Ficoll-Histopaque density gradient centrifugation and then cryopreserved in liquid nitrogen vapor phase. Analytical flow cytometry was used to check the purity and quantity of each magnetically sorted T cell population. Each sorted fraction had its genomic DNA isolated and then quantified by UV absorbance on a Nanodrop 2000c. With regard to this clone: It has no known antigen specificity. No base quality information exists; no much larger clone differs at one position.

CDR1 and CDR2 (LGHNA, YSLEER) derive from the germline V gene. Clipping removes 4 bases from V and 2 bases from J, with 4 as the unmatched junction base count. Including cysteine and phenylalanine, the CDR3 has 14 amino acids. The only DNA kept is the CDR3, 42 bases in frame from the first base. The study at large found these results: Sampling was restricted to blood, and TCR repertoires in tissue are likely to differ from TCR repertoires in blood. Larger estimated clonotype richness was generally found for naive subsets than for memory subsets. About 4.5% of naive CD4, around 3.5% of naive CD8, roughly 2.4% of memory CD4, and about 0.4% of memory CD8 clonotypes were shared across several donors. Because the study included a small number of donors, the genetic and exposure-history diversity represented was limited. Higher generation probabilities were observed for clonotypes shared by all four sorted-subset donors than for non-shared clonotypes. Pairwise subsampling indicated that sequencing depth was expected to affect the degree of clonotype sharing among donors. Even with the large sequencing depth, rarefaction of the sorted-subset datasets indicated that sequencing was incomplete.

The sequencing input was naive CD8+ T cells from PBMCs. The sample's cell subset or site label, in plain terms: CD45RA+CCR7+. Recombination joined TRBV4-3 with TRBJ1-1; 7 bases in the junction line up with TRBD1. The sequence was collected from a man in his late teens or twenties in good health. Some clones in this sample may be carry-over from other donors' samples. The DNA reads TGCGCCAGCAGCCGACAGGGTTTAAACACTGAAGCTTTCTTT. The encoded protein is CASSRQGLNTEAFF.